What follows is one T cell receptor beta chain and its context. The antigen is not known. Trimming took 0 bases from V and 1 from J, leaving 2 bases between them. CDR3 length: 13 amino acids. CDR1 is MNHNY, CDR2 SVGAGI, per germline (reference sequence). The record originates from a study of OX40 agonist ivuxolimab in advanced cancers. Study background: As their treatment, patients were administered ivuxolimab, an agonistic anti-OX40 (CD134) antibody.

Produced via immunoSEQ multiplex PCR; TCRdb's table is partial and in-frame only. Of about 38,000 clones in the sample, 65% to 90% were seen once. Broader study findings: The average count of expanded clones was higher among CD8+ T cells than among CD4+.

The receptor was isolated from an adult with an advanced solid tumor such as melanoma, head and neck, liver or kidney cancer. The sample consisted of CD4+ or CD8+ T cells sorted from blood, taken in a trial of the OX40 agonist ivuxolimab. The chain employs TRBV6-6 and TRBJ2-3; D is uncertain. CDR3 coding DNA: TGTGCCAGCAGTTACTCGGGCACAGATACGCAGTATTTT. Translated: CASSYSGTDTQYF.